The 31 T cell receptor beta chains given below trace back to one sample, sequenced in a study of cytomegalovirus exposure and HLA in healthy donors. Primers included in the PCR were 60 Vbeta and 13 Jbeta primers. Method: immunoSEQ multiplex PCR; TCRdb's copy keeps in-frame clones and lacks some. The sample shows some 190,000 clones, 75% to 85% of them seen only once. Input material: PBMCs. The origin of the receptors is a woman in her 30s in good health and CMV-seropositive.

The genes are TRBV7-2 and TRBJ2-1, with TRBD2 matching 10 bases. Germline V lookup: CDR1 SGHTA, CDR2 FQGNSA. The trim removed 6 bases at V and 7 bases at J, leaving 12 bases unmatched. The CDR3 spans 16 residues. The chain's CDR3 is CASRDRGSGRANEQFF. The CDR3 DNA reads TGTGCCAGCAGGGACCGGGGGAGCGGGAGGGCTAATGAGCAGTTCTTC.

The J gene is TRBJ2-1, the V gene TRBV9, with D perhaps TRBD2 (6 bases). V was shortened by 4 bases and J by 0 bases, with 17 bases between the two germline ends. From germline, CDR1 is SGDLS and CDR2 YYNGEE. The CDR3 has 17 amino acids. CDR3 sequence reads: CASSQRDSLSSYNEQFF. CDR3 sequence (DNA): TGTGCCAGCAGCCAACGGGACTCGTTGAGCTCCTACAATGAGCAGTTCTTC.

The chain's CDR3 is CASSARVSTDTQYF. The CDR3 DNA follows: TGTGCCAGCAGCGCCAGGGTTAGCACAGATACGCAGTATTTT. The chain has TRBV9 and TRBJ2-3; a possible D gene is TRBD1 (5 bases). Germline assignment: CDR1 SGDLS and CDR2 YYNGEE. The CDR3 is 14 residues long. Deletions cut 3 bases from V and 0 bases from J, with 8 bases between. The full variable domain, rest sourced from reference TRBV9 and TRBJ2-3, is DSGVTQTPKHLITATGQRVTLRCSPRSGDLSVYWYQQSLDQGLQFLIQYYNGEERAKGNILERFSAQQFPDLHSELNLSSLELGDSALYFCASSARVSTDTQYFGPGTRLTVL.

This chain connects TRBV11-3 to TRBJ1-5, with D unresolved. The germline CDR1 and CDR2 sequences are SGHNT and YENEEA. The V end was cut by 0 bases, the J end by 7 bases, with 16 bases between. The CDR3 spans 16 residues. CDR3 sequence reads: CASSLDLRRQPQPQHF. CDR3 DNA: TGTGCCAGCAGCTTAGATCTAAGGAGGCAGCCGCAGCCCCAGCATTTT. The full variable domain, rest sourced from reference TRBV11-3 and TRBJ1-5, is EAGVVQSPRYKIIEKKQPVAFWCNPISGHNTLYWYLQNLGQGPELLIRYENEEAVDDSQLPKDRFSAERLKGVDSTLKIQPAELGDSAVYLCASSLDLRRQPQPQHFGDGTRLSIL.

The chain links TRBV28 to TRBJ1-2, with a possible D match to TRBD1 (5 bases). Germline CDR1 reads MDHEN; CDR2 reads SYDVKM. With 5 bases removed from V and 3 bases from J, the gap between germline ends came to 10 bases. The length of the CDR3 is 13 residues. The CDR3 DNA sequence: TGTGCCAGCAGTGGGGGGGAGGACTATGGCTACACCTTC. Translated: CASSGGEDYGYTF.

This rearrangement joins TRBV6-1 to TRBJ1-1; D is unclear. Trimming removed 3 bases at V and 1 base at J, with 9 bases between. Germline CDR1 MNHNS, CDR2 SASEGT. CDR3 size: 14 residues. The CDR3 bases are TGTGCCAGCAGTGATGGACTCCGGAACACTGAAGCTTTCTTT. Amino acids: CASSDGLRNTEAFF.

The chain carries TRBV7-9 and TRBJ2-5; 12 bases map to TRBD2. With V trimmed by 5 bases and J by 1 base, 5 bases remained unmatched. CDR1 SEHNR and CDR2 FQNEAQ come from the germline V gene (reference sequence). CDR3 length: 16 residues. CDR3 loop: CASSRLAGVRQETQYF. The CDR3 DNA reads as TGTGCCAGCAGCCGACTAGCGGGGGTTCGCCAAGAGACCCAGTACTTC.

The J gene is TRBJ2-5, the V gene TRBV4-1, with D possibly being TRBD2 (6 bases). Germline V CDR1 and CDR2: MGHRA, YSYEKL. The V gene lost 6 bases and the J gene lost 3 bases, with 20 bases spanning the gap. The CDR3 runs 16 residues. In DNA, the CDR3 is TGCGCCAGCAGTCATGGGGGGACCGGTGGAAAAGAGACCCAGTACTTC. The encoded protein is CASSHGGTGGKETQYF.

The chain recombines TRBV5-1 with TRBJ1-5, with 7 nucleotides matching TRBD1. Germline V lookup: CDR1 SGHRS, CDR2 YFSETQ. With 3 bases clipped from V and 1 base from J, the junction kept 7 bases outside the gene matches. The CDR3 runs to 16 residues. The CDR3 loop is CASSSQPGQSNQPQHF. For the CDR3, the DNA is TGCGCCAGCAGCTCCCAACCGGGACAGAGCAATCAGCCCCAGCATTTT.

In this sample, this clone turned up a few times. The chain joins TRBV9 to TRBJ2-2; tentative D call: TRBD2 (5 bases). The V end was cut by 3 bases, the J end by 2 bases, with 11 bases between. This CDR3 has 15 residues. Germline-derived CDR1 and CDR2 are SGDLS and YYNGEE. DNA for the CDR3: TGTGCCAGCAGCGGACCCGAGGGAAACACCGGGGAGCTGTTTTTT. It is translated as CASSGPEGNTGELFF.

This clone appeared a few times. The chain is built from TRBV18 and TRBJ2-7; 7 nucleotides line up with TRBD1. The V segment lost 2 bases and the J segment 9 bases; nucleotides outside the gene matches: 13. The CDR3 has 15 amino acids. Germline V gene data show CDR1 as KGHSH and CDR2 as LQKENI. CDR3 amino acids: CASSPKRAGGVVQYF. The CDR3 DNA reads TGTGCCAGCTCACCAAAGAGGGCAGGGGGAGTAGTGCAGTACTTC.

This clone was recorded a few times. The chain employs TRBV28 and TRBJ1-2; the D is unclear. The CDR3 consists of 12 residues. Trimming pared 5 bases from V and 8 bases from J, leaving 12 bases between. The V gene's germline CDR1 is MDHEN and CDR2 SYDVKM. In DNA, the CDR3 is TGTGCCAGCAGTATCCAAGCTCGCGGCTACACCTTC. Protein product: CASSIQARGYTF.

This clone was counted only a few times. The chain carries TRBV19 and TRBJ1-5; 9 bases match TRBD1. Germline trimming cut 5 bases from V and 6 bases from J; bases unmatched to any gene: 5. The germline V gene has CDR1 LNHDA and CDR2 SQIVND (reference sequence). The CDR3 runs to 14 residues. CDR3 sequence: CASSPLTGGQPQHF. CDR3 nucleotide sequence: TGTGCCAGTAGTCCGCTGACAGGGGGTCAGCCCCAGCATTTT.

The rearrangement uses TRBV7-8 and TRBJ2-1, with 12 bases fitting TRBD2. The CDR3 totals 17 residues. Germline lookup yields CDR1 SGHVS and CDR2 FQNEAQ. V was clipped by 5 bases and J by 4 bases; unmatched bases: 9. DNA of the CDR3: TGTGCCAGCAGCCGATCGGGACTAGCGGGTATATACAATGAGCAGTTCTTC. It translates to CASSRSGLAGIYNEQFF.

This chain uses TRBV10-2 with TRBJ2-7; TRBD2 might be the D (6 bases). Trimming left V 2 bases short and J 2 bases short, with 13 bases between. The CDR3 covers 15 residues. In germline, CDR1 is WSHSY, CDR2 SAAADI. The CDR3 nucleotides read TGCGCCAGCAGTGAGCCGGGACGGGGGACCTACGAGCAGTACTTC. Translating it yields CASSEPGRGTYEQYF.

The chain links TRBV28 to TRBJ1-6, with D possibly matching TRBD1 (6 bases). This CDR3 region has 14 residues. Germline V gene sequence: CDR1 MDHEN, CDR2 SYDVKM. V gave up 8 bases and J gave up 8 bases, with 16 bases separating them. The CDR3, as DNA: TGTGCCAGCCGCGGGAGGGGGGAAGATTCACCCCTCCACTTT. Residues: CASRGRGEDSPLHF.

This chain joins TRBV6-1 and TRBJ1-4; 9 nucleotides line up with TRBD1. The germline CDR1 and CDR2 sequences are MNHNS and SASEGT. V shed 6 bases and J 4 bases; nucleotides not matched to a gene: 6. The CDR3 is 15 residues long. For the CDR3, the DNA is TGTGCCAGCAGGGACCGACAGGGGGGTAATGAAAAACTGTTTTTT. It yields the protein CASRDRQGGNEKLFF.

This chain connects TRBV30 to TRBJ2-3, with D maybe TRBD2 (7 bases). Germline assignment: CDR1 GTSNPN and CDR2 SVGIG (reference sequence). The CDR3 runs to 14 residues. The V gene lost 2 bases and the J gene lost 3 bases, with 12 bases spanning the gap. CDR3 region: CAWSRGAVTDTQYF. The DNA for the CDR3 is TGTGCCTGGAGTCGGGGGGCGGTTACAGATACGCAGTATTTT.

The CDR3 reads CASSSGVGGGDTQYF. The CDR3 DNA reads TGTGCCAGCAGCTCTGGGGTAGGCGGGGGAGATACGCAGTATTTT. The chain combines TRBV5-4 with TRBJ2-3; 7 bases align to TRBD2. The CDR3 length is 15 residues. Germline V gives CDR1 SGHNT, CDR2 YYREEE (reference sequence). After removal of 3 bases from V and 5 bases from J, the junction contained 9 bases not matched to a gene.

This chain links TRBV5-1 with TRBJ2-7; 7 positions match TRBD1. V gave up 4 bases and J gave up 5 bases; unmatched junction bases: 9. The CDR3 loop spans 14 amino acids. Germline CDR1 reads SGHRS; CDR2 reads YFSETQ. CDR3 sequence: CASSPTGYGDEQYF. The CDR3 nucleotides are TGCGCCAGCAGCCCGACAGGGTATGGCGACGAGCAGTACTTC.

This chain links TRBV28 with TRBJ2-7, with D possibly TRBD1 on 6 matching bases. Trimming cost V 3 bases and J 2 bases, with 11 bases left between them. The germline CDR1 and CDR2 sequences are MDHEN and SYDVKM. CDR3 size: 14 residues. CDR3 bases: TGTGCCAGCAGTTTGTGGGGGCAGCCCTACGAGCAGTACTTC. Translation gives CASSLWGQPYEQYF.

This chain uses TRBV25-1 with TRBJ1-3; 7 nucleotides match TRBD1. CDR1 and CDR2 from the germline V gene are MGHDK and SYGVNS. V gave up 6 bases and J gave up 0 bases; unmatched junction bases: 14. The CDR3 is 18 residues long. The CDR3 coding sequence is TGTGCCAGCAGGAAAATGTGGGACAGTCCCTTCTCTGGAAACACCATATATTTT. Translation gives CASRKMWDSPFSGNTIYF.

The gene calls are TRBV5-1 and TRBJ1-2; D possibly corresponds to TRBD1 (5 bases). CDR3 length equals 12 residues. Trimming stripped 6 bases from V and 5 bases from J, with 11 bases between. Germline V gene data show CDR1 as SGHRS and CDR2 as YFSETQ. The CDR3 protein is CASTNGGYGYTF. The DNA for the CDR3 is TGCGCCAGCACCAATGGGGGGTATGGCTACACCTTC.

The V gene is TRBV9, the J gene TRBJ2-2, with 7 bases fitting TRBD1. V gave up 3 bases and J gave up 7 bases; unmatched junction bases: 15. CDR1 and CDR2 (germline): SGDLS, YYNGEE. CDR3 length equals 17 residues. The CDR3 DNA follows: TGTGCCAGCAGCGCGACGCACGGGGATCCAGGGGGCGGGGAGCTGTTTTTT. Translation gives CASSATHGDPGGGELFF.

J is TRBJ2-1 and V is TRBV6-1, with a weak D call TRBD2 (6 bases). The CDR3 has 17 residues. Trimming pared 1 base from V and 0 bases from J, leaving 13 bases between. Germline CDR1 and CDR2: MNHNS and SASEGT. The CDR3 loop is CASSEEPRGTSYNEQFF. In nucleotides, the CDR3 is TGTGCCAGCAGTGAAGAGCCGCGCGGGACCTCCTACAATGAGCAGTTCTTC.

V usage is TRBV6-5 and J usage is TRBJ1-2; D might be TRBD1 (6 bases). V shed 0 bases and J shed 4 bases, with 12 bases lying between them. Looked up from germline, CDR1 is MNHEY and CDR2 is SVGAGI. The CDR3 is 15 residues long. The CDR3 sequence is CASSYSTGNFYGYTF. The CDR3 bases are TGTGCCAGCAGTTACTCGACAGGAAACTTCTATGGCTACACCTTC.

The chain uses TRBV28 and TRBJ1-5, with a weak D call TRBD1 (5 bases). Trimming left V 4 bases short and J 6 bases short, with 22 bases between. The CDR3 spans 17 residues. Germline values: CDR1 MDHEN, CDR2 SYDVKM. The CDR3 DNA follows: TGTGCCAGCAGTTCAGGGCACGGGGGGGTAGCCGGTCAGCCCCAGCATTTT. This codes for CASSSGHGGVAGQPQHF. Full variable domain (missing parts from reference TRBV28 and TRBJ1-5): DVKVTQSSRYLVKRTGEKVFLECVQDMDHENMFWYRQDPGLGLRLIYFSYDVKMKEKGDIPEGYSVSREKKERFSLILESASTNQTSMYLCASSSGHGGVAGQPQHFGDGTRLSIL.

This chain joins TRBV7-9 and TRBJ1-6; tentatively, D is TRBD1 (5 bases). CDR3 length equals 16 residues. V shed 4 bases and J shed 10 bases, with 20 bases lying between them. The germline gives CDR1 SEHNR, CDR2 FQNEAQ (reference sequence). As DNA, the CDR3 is TGTGCCAGCAGCTCGTCCCGTGGGGGAGGCAACTCACCCCTCCACTTT. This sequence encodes CASSSSRGGGNSPLHF. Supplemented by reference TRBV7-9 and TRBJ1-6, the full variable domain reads DTGVSQNPRHKITKRGQNVTFRCDPISEHNRLYWYRQTLGQGPEFLTYFQNEAQLEKSRLLSDRFSAERPKGSFSTLEIQRTEQGDSAMYLCASSSSRGGGNSPLHFGNGTRLTVT.

The CDR3 bases are TGTGCCAGCAGCTCGCGACAGCTCGAAGGGTATGGCTACACCTTC. Its translation is CASSSRQLEGYGYTF. The V gene is TRBV7-2, the J gene TRBJ1-2; the D gene is possibly TRBD1 (5 bases). Between the trimmed V and J ends, which lost 4 bases and 5 bases, there was a span of 17 bases. The V gene's germline CDR1 is SGHTA and CDR2 FQGNSA. This CDR3 is 15 amino acids long.

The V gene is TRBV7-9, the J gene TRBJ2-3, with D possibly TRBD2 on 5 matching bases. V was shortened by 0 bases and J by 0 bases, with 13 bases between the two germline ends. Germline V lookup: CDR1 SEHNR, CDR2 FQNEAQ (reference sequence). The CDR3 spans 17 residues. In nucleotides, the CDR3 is TGTGCCAGCAGCTTAGCCGGTCTAGCCTCTAGCACAGATACGCAGTATTTT. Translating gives CASSLAGLASSTDTQYF.

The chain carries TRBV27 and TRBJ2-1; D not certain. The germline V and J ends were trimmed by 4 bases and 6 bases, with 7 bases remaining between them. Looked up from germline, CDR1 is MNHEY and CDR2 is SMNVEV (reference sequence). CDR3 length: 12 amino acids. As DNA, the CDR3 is TGTGCCAGCAGTTCGGGTTCCAATGAGCAGTTCTTC. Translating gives CASSSGSNEQFF.